This T cell receptor (beta chain) appears in the sequencing data of a study of shared clonotypes between healthy human individuals. The study's findings and limits: Non-shared clonotypes had lower generation probabilities than those shared by all four donors.

Some clones are missing from TCRdb's copy, which holds only in-frame ones; the method was immunoSEQ multiplex PCR. The sample records some 2,000,000 clones, about 95% being singletons. This clone was seen once. Its antigen remains unidentified. CD45RO-negative cells were positively selected for CCR7, leaving out terminally differentiated effector memory CD45RA+ cells. The CDR3 has 18 residues. Trimming removed 2 bases from V and 2 bases from J, with 21 bases in between. CDR1 and CDR2 (germline): SGDLS, YYNGEE. V is TRBV9 and J is TRBJ2-3; weak D call: TRBD2 (7 bases). The sequenced material came from naive CD8+ T cells sorted from blood. This clonotype was sampled from a young man in good health. CDR3 nucleotides: TGTGCCAGCAGCGTTGACGGAGGGGGGGCCCTCCTCACAGATACGCAGTATTTT. It is translated as CASSVDGGGALLTDTQYF.